This T cell receptor beta chain was observed in a study of shared clonotypes between healthy human individuals. Overall study results and limits: Shared clonotypes across all four donors exceeded non-shared ones in generation probability.

Germline loops: CDR1 SEHNR, CDR2 FQNEAQ (reference sequence). The CDR3 covers 15 residues. V lost 6 bases and J lost 8, with 22 bases in between. TCRdb keeps only in-frame clones here, not all; method: immunoSEQ multiplex PCR. The table shows 2 million to 3 million clones, with roughly 93% occurring only once. Donors were healthy HIV-negative adults without recent acute infections or vaccinations. As concerns this clone: Antigen unknown.

The material sequenced was naive CD4+ T cells from PBMCs. Subset indicated: CD45RA+ positively selected. The chain uses TRBV7-9 and TRBJ1-2; tentative D call: TRBD1 (6 bases). The clonotype was recovered from a man aged 18 to 30 in good health. Some clones in this sample may be carry-over from other donors' samples. This chain's CDR3 is CASRFGSTGFDGYTF. Written as DNA, the CDR3 is TGTGCCAGCAGGTTCGGGAGTACAGGGTTCGACGGCTACACCTTC.